This TCR beta chain was recorded in a study of blood T cell repertoires in COVID-19. Study-level information: Some COVID-19 samples were acute and others convalescent; all came from the United States, Italy and Spain. In each case, the material was cDNA or gDNA derived from T cells, B-cell-depleted T cells, or PBMCs.

In its sample, this clone was seen a few times. Under the authors' procedure: Estimation of nucleated cell counts was performed using reference gene primer amplification. Some clones are missing from TCRdb's copy, which holds only in-frame ones; the method was immunoSEQ multiplex PCR. V and J calls and clone size are copied from that table; D and trimming were computed from the DNA. The table has under 250,000 clones, 80% to 90% seen once; the top ten hold 9.7%. V was shortened by 7 bases and J by 3 bases, with 6 bases between the two germline ends. The germline V gene has CDR1 MNHNY and CDR2 SVGAGI (reference sequence). This CDR3 has 12 amino acids.

The sample was peripheral blood. The sequence came from a man aged 45-65 years with active or convalescent COVID-19. This chain connects TRBV6-6 to TRBJ2-2; TRBD1 is a possible D gene (5 bases). CDR3 sequence: CASKTDTGELFF. The CDR3 nucleotides read TGTGCCAGCAAGACAGACACCGGGGAGCTGTTTTTT.